The sample holds many counts of the clone carrying this TCR beta chain. Three rounds of nested PCR, following a modified ARM-PCR protocol, produced the TCRbeta library. TCRdb re-analysed the multiplex PCR reads in MiXCR, keeping a single row per CDR3 protein. The table lists about 82,000 distinct CDR3 sequences, 60% to 85% of them singletons, with less than 15% in the top ten. These data belong to a study of tumor and adjacent non-tumor tissue in lung cancer. RNA was extracted from bulk tissue without any cell sorting. V lost 4 bases to trimming and J lost 6 bases; unmatched junction nucleotides: 4. The CDR3 covers 14 residues. From germline, CDR1 is MGHDK and CDR2 SYGVNS.

The rearrangement links TRBV25-1 to TRBJ2-1, with TRBD2 matching over 9 bases. The sequenced sample was lung tumor tissue. This receptor was obtained from a woman aged 45-65 years with non-small cell lung cancer. CDR3 nucleotide sequence: TGTGCCAGCAGTGCAGCGGGAGGCCGCAATGAGCAGTTCTTC. Its protein is CASSAAGGRNEQFF.